This T cell receptor beta chain is from a study of T cells in Graves' hyperthyroidism and ophthalmopathy. TCR beta CDR3 region amplification was performed from RNA transcripts. First-round RT-PCR of the TCR CDR3 relied on the HTBI primer set. From the multiplex PCR reads, TCRdb called clonotypes with MiXCR, one entry per CDR3 protein. The sample yields 500,000 to 550,000 distinct CDR3 sequences, more than 20% seen once. The V gene end was trimmed by 3 bases and the J gene end by 4 bases; junction bases not matched to a gene: 5. The CDR3 runs 14 residues. Germline values: CDR1 SGDLS, CDR2 YYNGEE. Sequenced input: blood. This chain connects TRBV9 to TRBJ2-7, with TRBD1 matching over 9 bases. This receptor was taken from a man aged 18 to 29 with Graves' hyperthyroidism. In DNA, the CDR3 is TGTGCCAGCAGCGCGACAGGGGGTGCTTACGAGCAGTACTTC. Protein sequence: CASSATGGAYEQYF. The full variable domain, rest sourced from reference TRBV9 and TRBJ2-7, is DSGVTQTPKHLITATGQRVTLRCSPRSGDLSVYWYQQSLDQGLQFLIQYYNGEERAKGNILERFSAQQFPDLHSELNLSSLELGDSALYFCASSATGGAYEQYFGPGTRLTVT.